The text below deals with one T cell receptor (beta chain). Antigen unknown. CDR1 GTSNPN and CDR2 SVGIG come from the germline V gene (reference sequence). Trimming took 3 bases from V and 4 from J, leaving 17 bases between them. The CDR3 extends over 15 amino acids. This record belongs to a study of shared clonotypes between healthy human individuals. A split of CD4+ cells into CD45RA+ naive and CD45RA-negative memory subsets was performed. General observations from the study: The study found about 5% of naive CD4 clonotypes shared across a handful of donors.

Generated by immunoSEQ multiplex PCR, the TCRdb table keeps only in-frame clones and is missing some. There are fewer than 1.8 million clones in the sample; about 98.5% occur only once, and around 0.33% lies in the top ten. Input material: naive CD4+ T cells sorted from blood. Subset denoted: CD45RA+ positively selected. This chain joins TRBV30 and TRBJ2-3; D may correspond to TRBD1 or TRBD2 (6 bases each). The receptor comes from a man aged 25-45 years in good health. CDR3 in amino acids: CAWSAGQPTADTQYF. The CDR3 DNA follows: TGTGCCTGGAGCGCGGGACAACCCACGGCAGATACGCAGTATTTT.